The table lists the clone carrying this TCR beta chain with a few counts. This CDR3 contains 13 residues. The ends were cut back, 6 bases at V and 4 bases at J, with 12 bases in the middle. The germline gives CDR1 MNHEY, CDR2 SVGEGT. TCRdb processed the RT-PCR reads anew with MiXCR; each CDR3 protein has one entry. The sample lists about 680,000 distinct CDR3 sequences; 14% were seen once. The sequenced sample consisted of memory CD4+ T cells from blood. The TCR originated in a female donor in good health, serving as a healthy control. The chain combines TRBV6-2 or TRBV6-3 with TRBJ1-2, with D uncertain. The CDR3 reads CASRDNLVYGYTF. For the CDR3, the DNA is TGTGCCAGCAGAGACAACCTCGTCTATGGCTACACCTTC.